This is a list of T cell receptor beta chains from one sample in a study of long-term antiretroviral therapy in people with HIV. Data came from immunoSEQ multiplex PCR; TCRdb stores just in-frame clones and leaves some out. The sample yields under 25,000 clones, about 74% seen once. Sequencing was performed on unsorted PBMCs, taken 0.5 years before starting antiretroviral therapy. All receptors come from a man aged 18 to 35 with HIV. CDR3s include the opening cysteine and the closing phenylalanine or tryptophan. A D gene is named only where the DNA matches it firmly. Some rows mark clone size as missing; the rest say once, few, many or name a class of expanded clone.

v_gene	d_gene	abundance	j_gene	CDR3nt	CDR3aa
TRBV7-8	-	-	TRBJ2-1	TGTGCCAGCAGCTTAGCCAACAATGAGCAGTTCTTC	CASSLANNEQFF
TRBV27	-	few	TRBJ1-2	TGTGCCAGCAGTTTAGGGGCAGGCCTCAGGGGCTACACCTTC	CASSLGAGLRGYTF
TRBV7-9	-	-	TRBJ2-3	TGTGCCAGCAGCTTAGCTGTCACAGATACGCAGTATTTT	CASSLAVTDTQYF
TRBV27	-	-	TRBJ1-4	TGTGCCAGCAGTTTAGTTTGGGGGGCCGAAAATGAAAAACTGTTTTTT	CASSLVWGAENEKLFF
TRBV5-1	-	-	TRBJ1-5	TGCGCCAGCAGCCCTGACCCCATGGCGCCCCAGCATTTT	CASSPDPMAPQHF
TRBV7-9	-	-	TRBJ2-5	TGTGCCAGCAGCTCATCCAGGGATTTGGAGACCCAGTACTTC	CASSSSRDLETQYF
TRBV5-8	TRBD1	-	TRBJ1-1	TGTGCCAGCAGCTGGGGGGACAGGGGGCTTGTGAACACTGAAGCTTTCTTT	CASSWGDRGLVNTEAFF
TRBV23-1	-	-	TRBJ1-2	TGCGCCAGCGCCCTCGGACAGAACTATGGCTACACCTTC	CASALGQNYGYTF
TRBV5-6	-	-	TRBJ2-1	TGTGCCAGCAGCCCGGATGGTGCGGGGTCAAACCCCTACAATGAGCAGTTCTTC	CASSPDGAGSNPYNEQFF
TRBV28	-	once	TRBJ1-2	TGTGCCAGCAGGGGCCTGAATAACTATGGCTACACCTTC	CASRGLNNYGYTF
TRBV28	-	-	TRBJ1-2	TGTGCCAGCAGTTTATTGGTAGGGGAGGCTGGCTACACCTTC	CASSLLVGEAGYTF
TRBV10-3	TRBD1	large	TRBJ1-2	TGTGCCATCAGTCCACGGGACAGCGCTAACTATGGCTACACCTTC	CAISPRDSANYGYTF
TRBV19	TRBD1	-	TRBJ1-1	TGTGCCAGTAGTATAGTAGACAGGGCTGGGACTGAAGCTTTCTTT	CASSIVDRAGTEAFF
TRBV27	TRBD1	few	TRBJ1-5	TGTGCCAGCAGTTTAGGGACAGGGAGAGAGCCCCAGCATTTT	CASSLGTGREPQHF
TRBV13	-	-	TRBJ1-4	TGTGCCAGCGGTTCAGCCGGAGGGGAAAAACTGTTTTTT	CASGSAGGEKLFF
TRBV7-9	-	-	TRBJ2-1	TGTGCCAGCAGCCCCCCAGGGACCGGGGGGCACAATGAGCAGTTCTTC	CASSPPGTGGHNEQFF
TRBV4-3	-	few	TRBJ2-7	TGCGCCAGCAGCCAAGATCGGAGTGATTCCTACGAGCAGTACTTC	CASSQDRSDSYEQYF
TRBV29-1	TRBD1	-	TRBJ2-3	TGCAGCGCGCAATCCGGGACAGGGGGTTATCCCCCTAGCACAGATACGCAGTATTTT	CSAQSGTGGYPPSTDTQYF
TRBV13	-	-	TRBJ2-5	TGTGCCAGCAGCTTACCGACAGGTCTCCAAGAGACCCAGTACTTC	CASSLPTGLQETQYF
TRBV11-2	-	once	TRBJ2-7	TGTGCCAGCAGCATGACAGTCTACGAGCAGTACTTC	CASSMTVYEQYF
TRBV5-1	-	once	TRBJ1-1	TGCGCCAGCAGCTTGGCTGGCCCTGAAGCTTTCTTT	CASSLAGPEAFF
TRBV4-1	-	-	TRBJ1-2	TGCGCCAGCAGCCAAGATGGGGGAAAATATGGCTACACCTTC	CASSQDGGKYGYTF
TRBV12-5	TRBD2	-	TRBJ2-1	TGTGCTAGTGGCCGACTAGCGGGAGGTCTTGAGCAGTTCTTC	CASGRLAGGLEQFF
TRBV27	TRBD2	-	TRBJ2-5	TGTGCCAGCAGTGGCCGGACTAGGGGAGAGACCCAGTACTTC	CASSGRTRGETQYF
TRBV7-2	-	-	TRBJ1-1	TGTGCCAGCAGCTTAGCGGCGGGGGGCGGGACTGAAGCTTTCTTT	CASSLAAGGGTEAFF
TRBV6-5	-	-	TRBJ2-3	TGTGCCAGCAGGAACGACTGGGGAGATACGCAGTATTTT	CASRNDWGDTQYF
TRBV6-1	-	few	TRBJ1-5	TGTGCCAGCAGTGCTGGGGGTCGAGGGCAGCCCCAGCATTTT	CASSAGGRGQPQHF
TRBV14	-	-	TRBJ2-7	TGTGCCAGCAGCCAAGATCTTGGCAGGGGAGACTACGAGCAGTACTTC	CASSQDLGRGDYEQYF
TRBV7-9	-	-	TRBJ2-7	TGTGCCAGCAGCTCGGGCCGCCGGGAGCAGTACTTC	CASSSGRREQYF
TRBV5-4	-	-	TRBJ2-5	TGTGCCAGCAGTCCAGAGGGCGGAGGCCAAGAGACCCAGTACTTC	CASSPEGGGQETQYF
TRBV19	-	-	TRBJ1-4	TGTGCCAGTAGTATAGATCGGGAGGGGAGCGGTGAAAAACTGTTTTTT	CASSIDREGSGEKLFF
TRBV28	TRBD1	once	TRBJ1-1	TGTGCCAGCAGTTTATTAGGACAGGGAGACACTGAAGCTTTCTTT	CASSLLGQGDTEAFF
TRBV6-5	-	-	TRBJ2-7	TGTGCCAGCACCTCCCCCGGGGTCTCCTACGAGCAGTACTTC	CASTSPGVSYEQYF
TRBV9	TRBD1	-	TRBJ1-1	TGTGCCAGCAGCGTAGGAGGAACAGGGGTTGCTTTCTTT	CASSVGGTGVAFF
TRBV28	TRBD2	-	TRBJ2-3	TGTGCCAGCAGTACCGACCGGGAGGGTGACACAGATACGCAGTATTTT	CASSTDREGDTDTQYF
TRBV11-2	-	once	TRBJ1-1	TGTGCCAGCAGCTTAGATTCTGACAGGGAAGCTTTCTTT	CASSLDSDREAFF
TRBV19	TRBD1	few	TRBJ1-1	TGTGCCAGTAGCCCGACAGGGGATATGAACACTGAAGCTTTCTTT	CASSPTGDMNTEAFF
TRBV27	TRBD1	once	TRBJ2-1	TGTGCCAGCAGTCCAGGGACAGGGGAATACAATGAGCAGTTCTTC	CASSPGTGEYNEQFF
TRBV5-1	TRBD1	-	TRBJ1-4	TGCGCCAGCAGCAAGCCGGGACAGAGTAATGAAAAACTGTTTTTT	CASSKPGQSNEKLFF